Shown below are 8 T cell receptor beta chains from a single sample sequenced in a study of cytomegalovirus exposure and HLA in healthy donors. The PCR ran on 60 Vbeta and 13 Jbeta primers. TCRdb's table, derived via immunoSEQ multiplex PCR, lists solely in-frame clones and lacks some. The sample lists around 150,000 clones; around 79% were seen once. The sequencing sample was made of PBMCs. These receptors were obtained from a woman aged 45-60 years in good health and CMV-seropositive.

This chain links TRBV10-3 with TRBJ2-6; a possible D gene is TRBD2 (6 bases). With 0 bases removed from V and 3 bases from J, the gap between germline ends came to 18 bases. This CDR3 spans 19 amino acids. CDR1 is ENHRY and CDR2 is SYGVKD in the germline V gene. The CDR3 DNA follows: TGTGCCATCAGTGAGTCAGTGGGGAGCGCGGGGTTTGGGGCCAACGTCCTGACTTTC. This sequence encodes CAISESVGSAGFGANVLTF.

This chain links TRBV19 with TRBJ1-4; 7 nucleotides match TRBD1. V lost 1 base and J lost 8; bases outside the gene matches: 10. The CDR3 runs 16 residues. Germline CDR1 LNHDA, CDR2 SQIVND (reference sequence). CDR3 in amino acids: CASSIGATGASEKLFF. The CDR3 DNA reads TGTGCCAGTAGTATAGGGGCAACAGGGGCCAGCGAAAAACTGTTTTTT.

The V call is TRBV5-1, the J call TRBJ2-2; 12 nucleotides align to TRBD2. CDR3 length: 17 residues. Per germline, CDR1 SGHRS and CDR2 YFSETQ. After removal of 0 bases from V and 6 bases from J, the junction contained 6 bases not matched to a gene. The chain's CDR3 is CASSLAPLAGGAGELFF. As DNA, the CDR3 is TGCGCCAGCAGCTTGGCCCCCCTAGCGGGAGGGGCCGGGGAGCTGTTTTTT. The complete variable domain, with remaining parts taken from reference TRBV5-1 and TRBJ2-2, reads KAGVTQTPRYLIKTRGQQVTLSCSPISGHRSVSWYQQTPGQGLQFLFEYFSETQRNKGNFPGRFSGRQFSNSRSEMNVSTLELGDSALYLCASSLAPLAGGAGELFFGEGSRLTVL.

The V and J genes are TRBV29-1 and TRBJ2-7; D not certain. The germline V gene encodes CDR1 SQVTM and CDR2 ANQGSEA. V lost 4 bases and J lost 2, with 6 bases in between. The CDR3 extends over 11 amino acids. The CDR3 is CSVGTTYEQYF. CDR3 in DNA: TGCAGCGTTGGCACAACCTACGAGCAGTACTTC.

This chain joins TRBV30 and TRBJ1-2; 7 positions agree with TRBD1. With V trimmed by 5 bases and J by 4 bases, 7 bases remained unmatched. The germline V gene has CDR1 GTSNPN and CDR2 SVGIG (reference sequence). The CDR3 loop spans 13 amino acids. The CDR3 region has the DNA TGTGCCTGGGTACCGACAGGGCCCTATGGCTACACCTTC. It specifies CAWVPTGPYGYTF.

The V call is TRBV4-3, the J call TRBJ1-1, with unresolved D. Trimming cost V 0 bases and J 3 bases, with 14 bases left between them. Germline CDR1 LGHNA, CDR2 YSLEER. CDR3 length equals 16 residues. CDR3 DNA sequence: TGCGCCAGCAGCCAAGAGGCAGGACGGAGGGACACTGAAGCTTTCTTT. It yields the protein CASSQEAGRRDTEAFF.

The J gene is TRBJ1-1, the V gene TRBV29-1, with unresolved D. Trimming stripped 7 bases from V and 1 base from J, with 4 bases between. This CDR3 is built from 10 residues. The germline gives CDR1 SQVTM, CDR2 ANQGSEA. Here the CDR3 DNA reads TGCAGCGCCAAGAACACTGAAGCTTTCTTT. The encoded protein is CSAKNTEAFF.

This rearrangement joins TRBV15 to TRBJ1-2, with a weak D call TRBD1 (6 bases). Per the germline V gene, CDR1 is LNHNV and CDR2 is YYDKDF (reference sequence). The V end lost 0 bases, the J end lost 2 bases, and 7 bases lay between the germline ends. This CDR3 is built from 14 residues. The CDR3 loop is CATSRDRGNYGYTF. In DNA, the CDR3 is TGTGCCACCAGCAGAGACAGGGGAAACTATGGCTACACCTTC.